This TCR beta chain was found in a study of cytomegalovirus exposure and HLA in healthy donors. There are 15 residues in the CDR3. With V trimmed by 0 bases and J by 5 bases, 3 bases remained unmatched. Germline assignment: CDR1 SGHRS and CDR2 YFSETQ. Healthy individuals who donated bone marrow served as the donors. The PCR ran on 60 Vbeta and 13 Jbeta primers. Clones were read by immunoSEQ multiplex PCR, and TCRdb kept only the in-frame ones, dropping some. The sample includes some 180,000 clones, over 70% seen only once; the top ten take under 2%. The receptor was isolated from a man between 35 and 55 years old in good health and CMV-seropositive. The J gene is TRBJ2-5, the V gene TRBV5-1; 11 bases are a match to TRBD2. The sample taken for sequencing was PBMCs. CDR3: CASSLGLAGGETQYF. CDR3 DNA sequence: TGCGCCAGCAGCTTGGGGCTAGCGGGAGGCGAGACCCAGTACTTC. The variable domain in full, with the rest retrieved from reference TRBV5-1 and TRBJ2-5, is KAGVTQTPRYLIKTRGQQVTLSCSPISGHRSVSWYQQTPGQGLQFLFEYFSETQRNKGNFPGRFSGRQFSNSRSEMNVSTLELGDSALYLCASSLGLAGGETQYFGPGTRLLVL.